Following are 8 T cell receptor beta chains from one sample sequenced in a study of blood T cell repertoires in COVID-19. Measured with immunoSEQ multiplex PCR; TCRdb has only the in-frame clones, and not every one. This repertoire shows some 98,000 clones, roughly 88% found once; its top ten account for approximately 25%. The sample was peripheral blood. These receptors were collected from a man in his 60s with acute or convalescent COVID-19.

This clone has more than one count but fewer than ten. The chain employs TRBV19 and TRBJ1-2, with D possibly TRBD1 on 5 matching bases. This CDR3 region has 16 residues. Germline CDR1 and CDR2: LNHDA and SQIVND (reference sequence). Trimming shortened V by 4 bases and J by 5 bases, and 20 bases separated the two germline ends. The CDR3 region has the DNA TGTGCCAGTAGTACGAGGACCCAGGGAAGCTTTTATGGCTACACCTTC. Its protein product is CASSTRTQGSFYGYTF. The full variable domain, with the rest looked up from reference TRBV19 and TRBJ1-2, is DGGITQSPKYLFRKEGQNVTLSCEQNLNHDAMYWYRQDPGQGLRLIYYSQIVNDFQKGDIAEGYSVSREKKESFPLTVTSAQKNPTAFYLCASSTRTQGSFYGYTFGSGTRLTVV.

This rearrangement joins TRBV18 to TRBJ2-1, with a weak D call TRBD2 (6 bases). Trimming removed 2 bases at V and 7 bases at J, with 15 bases between. The CDR3 loop spans 15 amino acids. Germline V gene lookup returns CDR1 KGHSH and CDR2 LQKENI. CDR3 nucleotide sequence: TGTGCCAGCTCACCATTGGCGGGAAACCAGAATGAGCAGTTCTTC. It codes for CASSPLAGNQNEQFF. The whole variable domain, remainder taken from reference TRBV18 and TRBJ2-1, is NAGVMQNPRHLVRRRGQEARLRCSPMKGHSHVYWYRQLPEEGLKFMVYLQKENIIDESGMPKERFSAEFPKEGPSILRIQQVVRGDSAAYFCASSPLAGNQNEQFFGPGTRLTVL.

The chain is built from TRBV7-2 and TRBJ1-1, with D possibly TRBD1 on 6 matching bases. Trimming took 5 bases from V and 13 from J, leaving 23 bases between them. This CDR3 has 14 amino acids. Germline-derived CDR1 and CDR2 are SGHTA and FQGNSA. The CDR3 spells CASSVGTGRVFVFF. CDR3 sequence (DNA): TGTGCCAGCAGCGTTGGTACAGGGAGGGTGTTCGTTTTCTTT.

V is TRBV19 and J is TRBJ1-2, with D possibly being TRBD1 (5 bases). Germline assignment: CDR1 LNHDA and CDR2 SQIVND (reference sequence). This CDR3 spans 12 amino acids. The ends were cut back, 5 bases at V and 8 bases at J, with 12 bases in the middle. CDR3 in amino acids: CASSQGGRGYTF. In DNA, the CDR3 is TGTGCCAGTAGTCAGGGTGGTAGGGGCTACACCTTC.

The rearrangement links TRBV2 to TRBJ1-1, with TRBD1 matching over 7 bases. Germline CDR1 reads SNHLY; CDR2 reads FYNNEI. The CDR3 totals 14 residues. The V and J ends lost 7 bases and 4 bases, in that order; junction bases with no gene match: 9. The CDR3 DNA follows: TGTGCCAGCACCTTACAGGGGCAGGGCACTGAAGCTTTCTTT. Amino acids: CASTLQGQGTEAFF.

The rearrangement joins TRBV5-8 to TRBJ1-1; 7 nucleotides line up with TRBD1. Germline V gives CDR1 SGHTS, CDR2 YDEGEE. Trimming took 5 bases from V and 6 from J; bases not matched to a gene: 16. The CDR3 totals 16 residues. In DNA form, the CDR3 reads TGTGCCAGCAGACACTTCATTGGGACAGAACAAGCTGAAGCTTTCTTT. Protein sequence: CASRHFIGTEQAEAFF.

The chain recombines TRBV20-1 with TRBJ2-2, with D perhaps TRBD2 (5 bases). There are 11 residues in the CDR3. Trimming stripped 5 bases from V and 6 bases from J, with 7 bases between. Germline assignment: CDR1 DFQATT and CDR2 SNEGSKA (reference sequence). The CDR3 DNA follows: TGCAGTGCTCGGGGTCCCGGGGAGCTGTTTTTT. Translating gives CSARGPGELFF.

The rearrangement uses TRBV2 and TRBJ1-6; 7 nucleotides agree with TRBD1. V lost 3 bases and J lost 11; bases outside the gene matches: 7. Germline V gene sequence: CDR1 SNHLY, CDR2 FYNNEI. The CDR3 extends over 14 amino acids. CDR3 region: CASSDRGAVTPLHF. The DNA for the CDR3 is TGTGCCAGCAGTGACAGGGGGGCTGTGACACCCCTCCACTTT.